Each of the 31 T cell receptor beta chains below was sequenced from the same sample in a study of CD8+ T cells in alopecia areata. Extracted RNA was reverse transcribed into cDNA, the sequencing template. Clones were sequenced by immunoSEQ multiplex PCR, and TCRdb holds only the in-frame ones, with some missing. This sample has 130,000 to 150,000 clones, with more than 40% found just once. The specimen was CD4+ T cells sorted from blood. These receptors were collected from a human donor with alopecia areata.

The CDR3 loop is CSVEWLADGSTDTQYF. For the CDR3, the DNA is TGCAGCGTTGAATGGTTAGCGGACGGAAGCACAGATACGCAGTATTTT. V usage is TRBV29-1 and J usage is TRBJ2-3; TRBD2 might be the D (6 bases). The germline gives CDR1 SQVTM, CDR2 ANQGSEA. The CDR3 spans 16 residues. The germline V and J ends were trimmed by 2 bases and 0 bases, with 15 bases remaining between them.

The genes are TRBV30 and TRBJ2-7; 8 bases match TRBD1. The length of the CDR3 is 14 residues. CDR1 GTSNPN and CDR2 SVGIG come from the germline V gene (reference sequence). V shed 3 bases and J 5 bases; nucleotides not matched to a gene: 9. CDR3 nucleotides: TGTGCCTGGAGCGTTAGACAGGGGTCCAACGAGCAGTACTTC. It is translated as CAWSVRQGSNEQYF.

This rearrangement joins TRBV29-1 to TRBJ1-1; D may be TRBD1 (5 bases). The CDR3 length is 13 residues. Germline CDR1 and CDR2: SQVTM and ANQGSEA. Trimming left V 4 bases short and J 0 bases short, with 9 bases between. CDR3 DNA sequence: TGCAGCGTTGCTGGGGCTATGAACACTGAAGCTTTCTTT. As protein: CSVAGAMNTEAFF.

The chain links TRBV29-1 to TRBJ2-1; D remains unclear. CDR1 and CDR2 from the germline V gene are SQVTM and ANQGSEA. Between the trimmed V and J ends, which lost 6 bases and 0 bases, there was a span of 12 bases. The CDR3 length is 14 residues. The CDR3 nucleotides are TGCAGCGTCCGAGACGGCAACTCCTACAATGAGCAGTTCTTC. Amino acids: CSVRDGNSYNEQFF.

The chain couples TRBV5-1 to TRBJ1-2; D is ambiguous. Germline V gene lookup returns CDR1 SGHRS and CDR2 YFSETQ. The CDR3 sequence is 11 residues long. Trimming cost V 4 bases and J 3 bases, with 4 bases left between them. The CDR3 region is CASSRDYGYTF. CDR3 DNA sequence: TGCGCCAGCAGCAGGGACTATGGCTACACCTTC. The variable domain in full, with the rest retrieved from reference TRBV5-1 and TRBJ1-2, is KAGVTQTPRYLIKTRGQQVTLSCSPISGHRSVSWYQQTPGQGLQFLFEYFSETQRNKGNFPGRFSGRQFSNSRSEMNVSTLELGDSALYLCASSRDYGYTFGSGTRLTVV.

CDR3 sequence reads: CASSLDRPPAYF. The CDR3, as DNA: TGCGCCAGCAGCTTGGACAGGCCTCCGGCGTATTTT. The chain carries TRBV5-1 and TRBJ2-3; tentative D call: TRBD1 (5 bases). Germline loops: CDR1 SGHRS, CDR2 YFSETQ. The germline V and J ends were trimmed by 0 bases and 14 bases, with 13 bases remaining between them. This CDR3 has 12 amino acids.

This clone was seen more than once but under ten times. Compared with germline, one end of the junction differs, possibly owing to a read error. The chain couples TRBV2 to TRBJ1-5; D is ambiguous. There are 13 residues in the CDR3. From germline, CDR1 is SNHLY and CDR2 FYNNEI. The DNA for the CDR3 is TGTGCCACCAGTACAGATTTCAATCAGCCCCAGCATTTT. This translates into CATSTDFNQPQHF.

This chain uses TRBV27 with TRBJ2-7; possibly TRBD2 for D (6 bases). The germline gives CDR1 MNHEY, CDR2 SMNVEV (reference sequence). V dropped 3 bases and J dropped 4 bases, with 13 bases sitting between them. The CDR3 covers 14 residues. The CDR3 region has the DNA TGTGCCAGCAGTTTTCAACGGGGGTTATACGAGCAGTACTTC. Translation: CASSFQRGLYEQYF.

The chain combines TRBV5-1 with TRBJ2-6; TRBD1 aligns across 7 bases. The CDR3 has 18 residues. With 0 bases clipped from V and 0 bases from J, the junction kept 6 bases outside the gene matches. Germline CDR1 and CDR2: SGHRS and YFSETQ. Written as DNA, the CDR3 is TGCGCCAGCAGCTTGGGAGGGACAGCAAGCTCTGGGGCCAACGTCCTGACTTTC. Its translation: CASSLGGTASSGANVLTF.

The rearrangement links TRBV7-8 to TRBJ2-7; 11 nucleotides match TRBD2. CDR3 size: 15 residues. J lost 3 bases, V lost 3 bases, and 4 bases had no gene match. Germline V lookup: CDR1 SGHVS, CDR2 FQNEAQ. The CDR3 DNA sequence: TGTGCCAGCAGCTTCGTAGCGGGAGGGGACTACGAGCAGTACTTC. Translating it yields CASSFVAGGDYEQYF.

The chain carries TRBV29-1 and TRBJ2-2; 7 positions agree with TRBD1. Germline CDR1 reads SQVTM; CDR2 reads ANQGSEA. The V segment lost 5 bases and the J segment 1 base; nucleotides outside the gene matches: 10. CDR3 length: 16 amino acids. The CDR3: CSVTPTGRENTGELFF. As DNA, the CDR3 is TGCAGCGTTACCCCGACAGGGAGAGAGAACACCGGGGAGCTGTTTTTT.

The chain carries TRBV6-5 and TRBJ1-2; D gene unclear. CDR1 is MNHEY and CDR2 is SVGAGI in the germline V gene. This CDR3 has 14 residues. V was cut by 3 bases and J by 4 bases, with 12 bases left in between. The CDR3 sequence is CASSYGVYSYGYTF. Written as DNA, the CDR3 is TGTGCCAGCAGTTATGGGGTTTACAGCTATGGCTACACCTTC.

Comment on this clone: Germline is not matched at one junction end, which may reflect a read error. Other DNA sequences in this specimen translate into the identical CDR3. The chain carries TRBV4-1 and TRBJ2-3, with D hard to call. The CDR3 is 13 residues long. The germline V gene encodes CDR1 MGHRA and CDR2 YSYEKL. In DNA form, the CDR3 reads TGTGCCAGCAGCCAATCAAGCACAGATACGCAGTATTTT. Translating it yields CASSQSSTDTQYF.

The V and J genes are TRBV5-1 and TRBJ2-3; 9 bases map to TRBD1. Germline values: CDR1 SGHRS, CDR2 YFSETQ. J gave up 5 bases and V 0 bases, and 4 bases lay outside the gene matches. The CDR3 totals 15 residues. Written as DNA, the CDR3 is TGCGCCAGCAGCTTGGAGACAGGGGGACAAGATACGCAGTATTTT. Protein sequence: CASSLETGGQDTQYF.

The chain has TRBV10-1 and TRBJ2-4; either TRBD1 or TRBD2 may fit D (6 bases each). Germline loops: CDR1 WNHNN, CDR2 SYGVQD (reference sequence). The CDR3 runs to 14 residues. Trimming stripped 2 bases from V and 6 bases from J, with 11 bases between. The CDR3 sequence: CASSEARGANIQYF. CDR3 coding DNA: TGCGCCAGCAGTGAGGCTAGGGGGGCAAACATTCAGTACTTC.

CDR3 nucleotides: TGTGCCAGCAGCTTCCCTCCCGGGGAGCTGTTTTTT. Translated: CASSFPPGELFF. V usage is TRBV7-9 and J usage is TRBJ2-2; D gene uncertain. V lost 3 bases and J lost 6, with 5 bases in between. Germline V gene data show CDR1 as SEHNR and CDR2 as FQNEAQ (reference sequence). The CDR3 runs 12 residues.

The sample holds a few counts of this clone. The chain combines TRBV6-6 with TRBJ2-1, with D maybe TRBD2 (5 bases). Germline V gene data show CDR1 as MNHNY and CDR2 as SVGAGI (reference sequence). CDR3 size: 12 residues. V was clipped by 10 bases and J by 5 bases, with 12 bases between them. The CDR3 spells CATGIWDNEQFF. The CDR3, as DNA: TGTGCCACGGGGATCTGGGACAATGAGCAGTTCTTC.

The CDR3 is CASSIGGGRTSNEKLFF. The CDR3 nucleotides read TGTGCCAGCAGTATCGGGGGGGGTAGGACCTCTAATGAAAAACTGTTTTTT. The V and J genes are TRBV27 and TRBJ1-4; tentatively, D is TRBD1 (5 bases). V shed 5 bases and J shed 3 bases, with 19 bases lying between them. The CDR3 runs 17 residues. The germline CDR1 and CDR2 sequences are MNHEY and SMNVEV (reference sequence). Combining the CDR3 with reference TRBV27 and TRBJ1-4 gives the whole variable domain EAQVTQNPRYLITVTGKKLTVTCSQNMNHEYMSWYRQDPGLGLRQIYYSMNVEVTDKGDVPEGYKVSRKEKRNFPLILESPSPNQTSLYFCASSIGGGRTSNEKLFFGSGTQLSVL.

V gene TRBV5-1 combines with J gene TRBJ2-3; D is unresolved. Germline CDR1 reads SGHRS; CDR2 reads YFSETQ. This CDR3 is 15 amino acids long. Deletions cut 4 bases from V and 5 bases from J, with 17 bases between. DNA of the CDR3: TGCGCCAGCAGCAACCTCCCTGGAGCAGAAGATACGCAGTATTTT. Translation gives CASSNLPGAEDTQYF.

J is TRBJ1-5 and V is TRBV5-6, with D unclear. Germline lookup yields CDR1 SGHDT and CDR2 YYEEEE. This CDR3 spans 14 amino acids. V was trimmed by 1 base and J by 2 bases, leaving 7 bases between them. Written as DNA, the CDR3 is TGTGCCAGCAGCTTGTCCCAGGGCAATCAGCCCCAGCATTTT. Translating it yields CASSLSQGNQPQHF.

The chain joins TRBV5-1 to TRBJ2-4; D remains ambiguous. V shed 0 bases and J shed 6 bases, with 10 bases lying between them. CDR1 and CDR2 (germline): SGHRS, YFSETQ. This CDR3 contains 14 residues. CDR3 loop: CASSLGDSGNIQYF. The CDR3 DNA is TGCGCCAGCAGCTTGGGTGACTCGGGAAACATTCAGTACTTC.

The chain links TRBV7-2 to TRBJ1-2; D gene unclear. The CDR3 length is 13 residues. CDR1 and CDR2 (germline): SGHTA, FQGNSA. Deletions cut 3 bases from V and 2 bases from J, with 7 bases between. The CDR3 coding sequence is TGTGCCAGCAGCTTCCAGCTAAACTATGGCTACACCTTC. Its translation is CASSFQLNYGYTF.

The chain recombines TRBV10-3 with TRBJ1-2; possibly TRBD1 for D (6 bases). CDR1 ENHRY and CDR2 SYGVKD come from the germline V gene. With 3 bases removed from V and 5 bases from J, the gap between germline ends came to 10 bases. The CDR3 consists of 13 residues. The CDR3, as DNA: TGTGCCATCAGTGAAAGGACAGAATATGGCTACACCTTC. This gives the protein CAISERTEYGYTF.

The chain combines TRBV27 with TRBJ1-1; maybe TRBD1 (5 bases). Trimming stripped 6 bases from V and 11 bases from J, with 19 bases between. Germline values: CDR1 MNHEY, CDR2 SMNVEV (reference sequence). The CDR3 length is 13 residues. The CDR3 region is CASRGTGALLAFF. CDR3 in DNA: TGTGCCAGCAGGGGGACCGGGGCCCTTTTGGCTTTCTTT.

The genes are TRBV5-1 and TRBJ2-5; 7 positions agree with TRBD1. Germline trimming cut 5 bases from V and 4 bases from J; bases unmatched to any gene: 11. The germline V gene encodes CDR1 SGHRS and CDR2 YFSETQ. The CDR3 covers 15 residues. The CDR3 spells CASSQRTGDGETQYF. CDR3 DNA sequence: TGCGCCAGCAGTCAACGTACAGGGGACGGAGAGACCCAGTACTTC.

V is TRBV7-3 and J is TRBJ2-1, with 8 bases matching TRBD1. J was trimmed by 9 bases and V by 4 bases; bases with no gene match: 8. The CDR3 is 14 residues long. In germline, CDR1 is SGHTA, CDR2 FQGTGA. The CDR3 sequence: CASSYGDRYSEQFF. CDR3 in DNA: TGTGCCAGCAGCTATGGGGACAGGTATAGTGAGCAGTTCTTC.

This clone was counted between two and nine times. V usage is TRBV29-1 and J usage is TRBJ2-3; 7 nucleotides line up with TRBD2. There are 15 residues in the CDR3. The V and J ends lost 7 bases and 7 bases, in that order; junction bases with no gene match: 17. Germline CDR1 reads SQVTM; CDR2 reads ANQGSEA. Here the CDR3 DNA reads TGCAGCGCTACGACTCTAGCGGCCCTAACAAATACGCAGTATTTT. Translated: CSATTLAALTNTQYF.

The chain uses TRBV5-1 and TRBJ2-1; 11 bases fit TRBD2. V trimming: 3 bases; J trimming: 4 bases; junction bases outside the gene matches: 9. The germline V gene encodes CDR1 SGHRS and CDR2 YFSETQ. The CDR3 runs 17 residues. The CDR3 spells CASSSSLAGGHYNEQFF. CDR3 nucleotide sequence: TGCGCCAGCAGCTCGAGTCTAGCGGGAGGTCATTACAATGAGCAGTTCTTC. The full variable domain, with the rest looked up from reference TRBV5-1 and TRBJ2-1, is KAGVTQTPRYLIKTRGQQVTLSCSPISGHRSVSWYQQTPGQGLQFLFEYFSETQRNKGNFPGRFSGRQFSNSRSEMNVSTLELGDSALYLCASSSSLAGGHYNEQFFGPGTRLTVL.

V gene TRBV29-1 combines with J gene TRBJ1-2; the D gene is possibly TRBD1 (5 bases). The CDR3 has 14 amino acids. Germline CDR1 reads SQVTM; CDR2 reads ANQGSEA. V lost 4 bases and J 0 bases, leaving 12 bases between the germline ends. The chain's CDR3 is CSVGGRVANYGYTF. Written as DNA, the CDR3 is TGCAGCGTTGGGGGCAGGGTAGCTAACTATGGCTACACCTTC.

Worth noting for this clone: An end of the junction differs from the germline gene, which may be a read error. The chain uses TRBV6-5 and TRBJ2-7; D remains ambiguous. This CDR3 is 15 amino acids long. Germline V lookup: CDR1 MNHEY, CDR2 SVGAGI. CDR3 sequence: CASSYRTDSYTPRIF. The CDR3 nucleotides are TGTGCCAGCAGTTACCGAACAGATTCCTATACTCCTCGTATCTTC.

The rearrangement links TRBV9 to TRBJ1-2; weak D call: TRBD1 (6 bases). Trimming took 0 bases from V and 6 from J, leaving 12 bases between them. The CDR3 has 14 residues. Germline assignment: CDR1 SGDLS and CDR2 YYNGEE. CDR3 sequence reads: CASSVGPGADGYTF. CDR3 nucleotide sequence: TGTGCCAGCAGCGTAGGACCGGGGGCGGATGGCTACACCTTC.